The T cell receptor (beta chain) described here comes from a study of CD8+ T cells in alopecia areata. RNA, once extracted, was reverse transcribed into cDNA for use as the sequencing template. Some clones are missing from TCRdb's copy, which holds only in-frame ones; the method was immunoSEQ multiplex PCR. The data hold 90,000 to 130,000 clones, with 55% to 60% observed a single time. Researchers gathered lesional scalp punch biopsies and peripheral blood from patients with alopecia areata. A FACSAria was used to sort CD4+ and CD8+ T cells. These cells came from PBMCs. Study results and limitations: Patients shared TCRs less clearly than mice did, possibly owing to HLA. Alphabeta T cells residing in normal skin are also sequenced in scalp samples.

The ends were cut back, 4 bases at V and 0 bases at J, with 13 bases in the middle. Germline CDR1 and CDR2: PRHDT and FYEKMQ (reference sequence). This CDR3 region has 16 residues. This clone occurred a few times. Its antigen remains unidentified. V is TRBV13 and J is TRBJ2-1, with a weak D call TRBD2 (6 bases). The TCR originated in a human donor with alopecia areata. Material for sequencing was NKG2D-low CD8+ T cells sorted from blood. CDR3 in DNA: TGTGCCAGCAGCTCTCCTAGCGAAAGCTCCTACAATGAGCAGTTCTTC. Its translation is CASSSPSESSYNEQFF.